The 31 T cell receptor beta chains listed next were all sequenced from one sample in a study of shared clonotypes between healthy human individuals. Repertoires were generated with immunoSEQ multiplex PCR, while TCRdb's copy carries only in-frame clones and drops some. The sample lists 950,000 to 1,300,000 clones, about 75% occurring once. Sequenced input: memory CD4+ T cells sorted from blood. Subset denoted: CD45RA-negative fraction. The source of these receptors is a man aged 18-30 years in good health.

V and J are TRBV14 and TRBJ2-7; tentatively, D is TRBD1 (6 bases). This CDR3 is built from 11 residues. Germline CDR1 is SGHDN and CDR2 is FVKESK. The V and J ends lost 10 bases and 4 bases respectively, with 11 bases between them. CDR3 sequence (DNA): TGTGCCACCGGACAGTTTTACGAGCAGTACTTC. As protein: CATGQFYEQYF. The whole variable domain, remainder taken from reference TRBV14 and TRBJ2-7, is EAGVTQFPSHSVIEKGQTVTLRCDPISGHDNLYWYRRVMGKEIKFLLHFVKESKQDESGMPNNRFLAERTGGTYSTLKVQPAELEDSGVYFCATGQFYEQYFGPGTRLTVT.

This clone was picked up many times. This chain links TRBV25-1 with TRBJ1-6, with 8 bases fitting TRBD1. The germline CDR1 and CDR2 sequences are MGHDK and SYGVNS. CDR3 length: 13 amino acids. Trimming cost V 6 bases and J 10 bases; bases outside gene matches: 5. CDR3 amino acids: CASRGTGESPLHF. Here the CDR3 DNA reads TGTGCCAGCAGAGGGACAGGAGAGTCACCCCTCCACTTT.

The chain joins TRBV11-3 to TRBJ2-5; possible D gene TRBD2, 5 bases. Germline V CDR1 and CDR2: SGHNT, YENEEA. This CDR3 is 14 amino acids long. Trimming pared 5 bases from V and 5 bases from J, leaving 15 bases between. The CDR3 here is CASSPGVGMETQYF. CDR3 bases: TGTGCCAGCAGCCCCGGGGTAGGGATGGAGACCCAGTACTTC.

This clone has just a few counts. The CDR3 coding sequence is TGTGCCAGCAGTAGGGGACAGGGGACTGAAGCTTTCTTT. Protein product: CASSRGQGTEAFF. The rearrangement links TRBV28 to TRBJ1-1; 10 bases match TRBD1. The ends lost 5 bases at V and 5 bases at J; junction bases unmatched: 2. This CDR3 comprises 13 residues. Germline V lookup: CDR1 MDHEN, CDR2 SYDVKM.

This clone was seen more than once but under ten times. This chain joins TRBV5-1 and TRBJ2-7; D unresolved. Germline CDR1 is SGHRS and CDR2 is YFSETQ. This CDR3 region has 14 residues. The V end was cut by 3 bases, the J end by 2 bases, with 12 bases between. The CDR3 here is CASSSGNFPYEQYF. In DNA, the CDR3 is TGCGCCAGCAGCTCCGGCAACTTTCCCTACGAGCAGTACTTC.

The chain joins TRBV9 to TRBJ1-5, with 7 bases identical to TRBD1. This CDR3 is built from 14 residues. CDR1 SGDLS and CDR2 YYNGEE come from the germline V gene. J gave up 2 bases and V 3 bases, and 2 bases lay outside the gene matches. The CDR3 DNA sequence: TGTGCCAGCAGCGCAACAGGGGGCAATCAGCCCCAGCATTTT. It is translated as CASSATGGNQPQHF.

About this clone: The same CDR3 also results from other DNA sequences found in this sample. This chain connects TRBV10-3 to TRBJ1-5; tentative D call: TRBD1 (6 bases). The length of the CDR3 is 13 residues. The V gene lost 4 bases and the J gene lost 4 bases, with 8 bases spanning the gap. CDR1 and CDR2 from the germline V gene are ENHRY and SYGVKD. The CDR3 nucleotides read TGTGCCATCAGTGGCACAGGGAATCAGCCCCAGCATTTT. Translated: CAISGTGNQPQHF.

This clone was recorded once. The gene calls are TRBV11-2 and TRBJ2-7; D call uncertain. Per germline, CDR1 SGHAT and CDR2 FQNNGV. The CDR3 extends over 11 amino acids. V gave up 5 bases and J gave up 8 bases, with 10 bases separating them. CDR3 region: CASSPGPKQYF. In DNA, the CDR3 is TGTGCCAGCAGCCCCGGCCCCAAGCAGTACTTC. The full variable domain, rest sourced from reference TRBV11-2 and TRBJ2-7, is EAGVAQSPRYKIIEKRQSVAFWCNPISGHATLYWYQQILGQGPKLLIQFQNNGVVDDSQLPKDRFSAERLKGVDSTLKIQPAKLEDSAVYLCASSPGPKQYFGPGTRLTVT.

The rearrangement joins TRBV2 to TRBJ2-5, with D perhaps matching TRBD1 or TRBD2 (6 bases each). The CDR3 contains 14 residues. Looked up from germline, CDR1 is SNHLY and CDR2 is FYNNEI. Trimming removed 3 bases from V and 4 bases from J, with 12 bases in between. CDR3 protein: CASSDVGGGETQYF. The CDR3 coding sequence is TGTGCCAGCAGTGACGTGGGGGGCGGAGAGACCCAGTACTTC.

This clone was recorded only once. The chain links TRBV5-1 to TRBJ2-3; D uncertain. The CDR3 has 15 amino acids. Trimming cost V 8 bases and J 0 bases, with 16 bases left between them. Germline loops: CDR1 SGHRS, CDR2 YFSETQ. The CDR3 here is CASCDQQLSTDTQYF. CDR3 DNA: TGCGCCAGTTGTGATCAGCAGCTTAGCACAGATACGCAGTATTTT.

To note about this clone: Within the sample, other DNA sequences also encode this same CDR3. The chain links TRBV2 to TRBJ1-5, with D possibly TRBD1 on 5 matching bases. The CDR3 is 13 amino acids. Germline values: CDR1 SNHLY, CDR2 FYNNEI. Deletions cut 8 bases from V and 4 bases from J, with 12 bases between. The CDR3 DNA sequence: TGTGCCAGCCTCCGGGACCCAAATCAGCCCCAGCATTTT. Translation gives CASLRDPNQPQHF.

This clone has a handful of counts. J is TRBJ2-1 and V is TRBV27, with 7 bases identical to TRBD2. Germline V CDR1 and CDR2: MNHEY, SMNVEV (reference sequence). The CDR3 loop spans 16 amino acids. J gave up 5 bases and V 5 bases, and 12 bases lay outside the gene matches. CDR3 amino acids: CASSPSGGTTNNEQFF. CDR3 DNA: TGTGCCAGCAGTCCCTCTGGGGGGACTACCAACAATGAGCAGTTCTTC.

This clone was counted only a few times. The chain carries TRBV6-1 and TRBJ1-4; D possibly corresponds to TRBD1 (5 bases). The CDR3 is 14 residues long. V lost 3 bases and J 10 bases, leaving 15 bases between the germline ends. Germline CDR1 reads MNHNS; CDR2 reads SASEGT. CDR3 region: CASSEGQGSGKLFF. The CDR3, as DNA: TGTGCCAGCAGTGAGGGTCAGGGTAGCGGAAAACTGTTTTTT.

The rearrangement links TRBV7-8 to TRBJ2-4; 12 bases match TRBD2. The CDR3 has 19 amino acids. Germline loops: CDR1 SGHVS, CDR2 FQNEAQ. J gave up 0 bases and V 3 bases, and 9 bases lay outside the gene matches. The CDR3 sequence: CASSFLAGGAFLAKNIQYF. The CDR3 DNA reads as TGTGCCAGCAGCTTCCTAGCGGGGGGGGCATTCCTAGCCAAAAACATTCAGTACTTC.

The chain carries TRBV28 and TRBJ2-3; D is undetermined. In germline, CDR1 is MDHEN, CDR2 SYDVKM. The CDR3 spans 14 residues. V gave up 4 bases and J gave up 3 bases, with 11 bases separating them. The DNA for the CDR3 is TGTGCCAGCAGTTCACCGGGCCATACAGATACGCAGTATTTT. It yields the protein CASSSPGHTDTQYF. The complete variable domain, with remaining parts taken from reference TRBV28 and TRBJ2-3, reads DVKVTQSSRYLVKRTGEKVFLECVQDMDHENMFWYRQDPGLGLRLIYFSYDVKMKEKGDIPEGYSVSREKKERFSLILESASTNQTSMYLCASSSPGHTDTQYFGPGTRLTVL.

The chain couples TRBV7-9 to TRBJ2-5, with unresolved D. The V gene lost 5 bases and the J gene lost 2 bases, with 12 bases spanning the gap. The CDR3 extends over 14 amino acids. Germline V gene lookup returns CDR1 SEHNR and CDR2 FQNEAQ (reference sequence). The CDR3 DNA reads TGTGCCAGCAGCGCAGCAAAGGCGCAAGAGACCCAGTACTTC. Translation gives CASSAAKAQETQYF. Based on the CDR3 plus reference TRBV7-9 and TRBJ2-5, the full variable domain is DTGVSQNPRHKITKRGQNVTFRCDPISEHNRLYWYRQTLGQGPEFLTYFQNEAQLEKSRLLSDRFSAERPKGSFSTLEIQRTEQGDSAMYLCASSAAKAQETQYFGPGTRLLVL.

The chain uses TRBV5-4 and TRBJ2-3; D may correspond to TRBD1 or TRBD2 (6 bases each). V lost 0 bases and J lost 5, with 19 bases in between. Germline lookup yields CDR1 SGHNT and CDR2 YYREEE (reference sequence). The CDR3 has 17 amino acids. This CDR3 is CASSLASAGGRRDTQYF. In nucleotides, the CDR3 is TGTGCCAGCAGCTTGGCCTCCGCTGGGGGGCGTAGAGATACGCAGTATTTT.

The chain is built from TRBV6-1 and TRBJ1-3; 8 positions match TRBD1. The V segment lost 0 bases and the J segment 2 bases; nucleotides outside the gene matches: 0. The CDR3 covers 15 residues. Germline V gene lookup returns CDR1 MNHNS and CDR2 SASEGT. CDR3 protein: CASSEATGAGNTIYF. The CDR3 DNA reads TGTGCCAGCAGTGAAGCGACAGGGGCTGGAAACACCATATATTTT.

This clone was picked up a small number of times. The CDR3 protein is CASSIEQGRGNQPQHF. In DNA form, the CDR3 reads TGTGCCAGTAGTATAGAACAGGGACGAGGCAATCAGCCCCAGCATTTT. This chain links TRBV19 with TRBJ1-5; a weak D match, TRBD1 (6 bases). The CDR3 consists of 16 residues. Germline V lookup: CDR1 LNHDA, CDR2 SQIVND (reference sequence). Trimming removed 0 bases from V and 2 bases from J, with 11 bases in between.

This clone was seen a few times. This chain links TRBV25-1 with TRBJ2-3; TRBD2 matches 8 bases. This CDR3 is built from 14 residues. Germline V gene sequence: CDR1 MGHDK, CDR2 SYGVNS. After removal of 8 bases from V and 6 bases from J, the junction contained 10 bases not matched to a gene. CDR3 residues: CASETGLARDTQYF. CDR3 DNA: TGTGCCAGCGAGACTGGACTAGCTCGGGATACGCAGTATTTT.

The chain has TRBV10-3 and TRBJ2-7, with D perhaps matching TRBD1 (5 bases). Germline loops: CDR1 ENHRY, CDR2 SYGVKD. V lost 6 bases and J 3 bases, leaving 12 bases between the germline ends. The CDR3 is 13 residues long. In DNA, the CDR3 is TGTGCCATCAGCAGTCAGGGTAGCTACGAGCAGTACTTC. It translates to CAISSQGSYEQYF.

This chain links TRBV28 with TRBJ2-6, with D possibly called TRBD1 or TRBD2 (5 bases each). The CDR3 sequence is 18 residues long. With 4 bases removed from V and 0 bases from J, the gap between germline ends came to 16 bases. Germline V lookup: CDR1 MDHEN, CDR2 SYDVKM. CDR3 in amino acids: CASSSVGTDASGANVLTF. The CDR3, as DNA: TGTGCCAGCAGTTCCGTGGGGACGGACGCCTCTGGGGCCAACGTCCTGACTTTC.

V and J are TRBV5-1 and TRBJ2-7; 11 bases are shared with TRBD1. Germline V gene lookup returns CDR1 SGHRS and CDR2 YFSETQ. With 2 bases clipped from V and 4 bases from J, the junction kept 5 bases outside the gene matches. This CDR3 is 15 amino acids long. The CDR3 protein is CASSFVDRGRYEQYF. The CDR3 nucleotides are TGCGCCAGCAGCTTTGTGGACAGGGGGCGGTACGAGCAGTACTTC. Full variable domain (outside the CDR3, taken from reference TRBV5-1 and TRBJ2-7): KAGVTQTPRYLIKTRGQQVTLSCSPISGHRSVSWYQQTPGQGLQFLFEYFSETQRNKGNFPGRFSGRQFSNSRSEMNVSTLELGDSALYLCASSFVDRGRYEQYFGPGTRLTVT.

J is TRBJ1-2 and V is TRBV19; D possibly corresponds to TRBD1 (5 bases). CDR3 length equals 13 residues. Trimming took off 3 bases at V and 5 bases at J, with 10 bases between the two ends. CDR1 and CDR2 (germline): LNHDA, SQIVND (reference sequence). This CDR3 reads CASSITGSYGYTF. CDR3 bases: TGTGCCAGTAGTATTACAGGCTCTTATGGCTACACCTTC. The full variable domain, with the rest looked up from reference TRBV19 and TRBJ1-2, is DGGITQSPKYLFRKEGQNVTLSCEQNLNHDAMYWYRQDPGQGLRLIYYSQIVNDFQKGDIAEGYSVSREKKESFPLTVTSAQKNPTAFYLCASSITGSYGYTFGSGTRLTVV.

This clone was recorded once. The chain links TRBV2 to TRBJ2-3; D is possibly TRBD1 or TRBD2 (5 bases each). Germline-derived CDR1 and CDR2 are SNHLY and FYNNEI. V was pared by 9 bases and J by 5 bases, with 18 bases between. CDR3 length: 14 amino acids. The CDR3 coding sequence is TGTGCCAGGGGGGTGAGCGAGAGAGAAGATACGCAGTATTTT. Protein sequence: CARGVSEREDTQYF.

This rearrangement joins TRBV29-1 to TRBJ1-6; D is unclear. The CDR3 length is 13 residues. Between the trimmed V and J ends, which lost 5 bases and 9 bases, there was a span of 14 bases. The V gene's germline CDR1 is SQVTM and CDR2 ANQGSEA. The CDR3 coding sequence is TGCAGCGTTCTGGAAGGCTTCGGTTCACCCCTCCACTTT. This codes for CSVLEGFGSPLHF.

This chain links TRBV2 with TRBJ1-5; 10 bases line up with TRBD1. Per the germline V gene, CDR1 is SNHLY and CDR2 is FYNNEI. Trimming removed 4 bases from V and 6 bases from J; junction bases left unmatched: 3. The CDR3 is made up of 14 amino acids. CDR3 DNA: TGTGCCAGCAGTGGACAGGGGGCCAGTCAGCCCCAGCATTTT. It translates to CASSGQGASQPQHF.

V usage is TRBV7-2 and J usage is TRBJ1-4, with a weak D call TRBD1 (5 bases). Trimming removed 1 base at V and 4 bases at J, with 13 bases between. The CDR3 length is 16 residues. CDR1 SGHTA and CDR2 FQGNSA come from the germline V gene. The CDR3 sequence is CASSLGQTSLNEKLFF. For the CDR3, the DNA is TGTGCCAGCAGCTTAGGACAGACGTCACTTAATGAAAAACTGTTTTTT.

V gene TRBV11-3 combines with J gene TRBJ2-5; D tentatively reads TRBD1 or TRBD2 (6 bases each). The germline V gene has CDR1 SGHNT and CDR2 YENEEA. There are 15 residues in the CDR3. V lost 5 bases and J lost 5, with 18 bases in between. CDR3 nucleotide sequence: TGTGCCAGCAGCCCCACATCCGGGGGCTGGGAGACCCAGTACTTC. It encodes CASSPTSGGWETQYF.

The chain links TRBV5-4 to TRBJ2-1; D unclear. Germline V gene sequence: CDR1 SGHNT, CDR2 YYREEE (reference sequence). The length of the CDR3 is 12 residues. Trimming cost V 7 bases and J 7 bases, with 12 bases left between them. In DNA, the CDR3 is TGTGCCAGCCGAGGAGATACGAATGAGCAGTTCTTC. This sequence encodes CASRGDTNEQFF.

This clone was observed a single time. The genes are TRBV30 and TRBJ1-4, with 10 bases matching TRBD1. The V gene's germline CDR1 is GTSNPN and CDR2 SVGIG (reference sequence). The CDR3 contains 14 residues. V shed 8 bases, J shed 7 bases, and the junction held 10 bases outside the gene matches. CDR3 amino acids: CASKTGGASEKLFF. The CDR3 nucleotides are TGTGCCAGTAAGACAGGGGGCGCGAGTGAAAAACTGTTTTTT.